The 18 T cell receptor beta chains below all came from one sample that was sequenced in a study of cytomegalovirus exposure and HLA in healthy donors. Primers: 60 Vbeta forward and 13 Jbeta reverse. Assay: immunoSEQ multiplex PCR; the TCRdb copy retains only in-frame clones and omits some. The repertoire holds 100,000 to 150,000 clones, with roughly a tenth as singletons. The sequenced sample consisted of PBMCs. These receptors all come from a woman younger than 30 in good health and CMV-seropositive.

Only a few counts were recorded for this clone. This chain connects TRBV19 to TRBJ1-1; D uncertain. Germline loops: CDR1 LNHDA, CDR2 SQIVND (reference sequence). CDR3 length: 14 residues. V was clipped by 3 bases and J by 0 bases, with 8 bases between them. The CDR3 region is CASSIAKLNTEAFF. The CDR3 DNA follows: TGTGCCAGTAGTATTGCTAAATTGAACACTGAAGCTTTCTTT.

The V and J genes are TRBV4-1 and TRBJ2-1; D unresolved. Trimming removed 2 bases from V and 0 bases from J, with 11 bases in between. There are 16 residues in the CDR3. CDR1 is MGHRA and CDR2 is YSYEKL in the germline V gene. The CDR3 coding sequence is TGCGCCAGCAGCCAACCACAGACCGTCTCCTACAATGAGCAGTTCTTC. Amino acid sequence: CASSQPQTVSYNEQFF.

This clone was counted between two and nine times. The genes are TRBV6-1 and TRBJ1-3; 7 bases fit TRBD1. This CDR3 contains 15 residues. The V segment lost 5 bases and the J segment 0 bases; nucleotides outside the gene matches: 4. CDR1 and CDR2 (germline): MNHNS, SASEGT. CDR3 amino acids: CASSTGTDSGNTIYF. The DNA of the CDR3 is TGTGCCAGCAGTACCGGGACAGACTCTGGAAACACCATATATTTT.

This clone was observed a handful of times. CDR3 in amino acids: CASSVGLAGAAEQYF. DNA of the CDR3: TGTGCCAGCAGTGTAGGACTAGCGGGAGCGGCCGAGCAGTACTTC. The chain couples TRBV6-1 to TRBJ2-7, with TRBD2 matching over 13 bases. The trim removed 4 bases at V and 6 bases at J, leaving 6 bases unmatched. Germline V gene data show CDR1 as MNHNS and CDR2 as SASEGT. This CDR3 contains 15 residues.

As regards this clone: Other DNA sequences from this sample encode an identical CDR3 as well. The V gene is TRBV19, the J gene TRBJ1-2; 7 bases are a match to TRBD1. CDR1 and CDR2 from the germline V gene are LNHDA and SQIVND (reference sequence). The CDR3 consists of 13 residues. V gave up 4 bases and J gave up 3 bases; unmatched junction bases: 2. In DNA form, the CDR3 reads TGTGCCAGTAGTACAACAGGGGACTATGGCTACACCTTC. Translating gives CASSTTGDYGYTF.

The chain uses TRBV20-1 and TRBJ1-1; unclear D gene. The CDR3 runs 10 residues. Germline CDR1 reads DFQATT; CDR2 reads SNEGSKA (reference sequence). Trimming removed 1 base at V and 7 bases at J, with 4 bases between. CDR3 in amino acids: CSARAVEAFF. The CDR3 nucleotides read TGCAGTGCTAGAGCGGTTGAAGCTTTCTTT.

This clone occurred a few times. DNA of the CDR3: TGTGCCAGCAGCGTAGGTAACAGTTTCGGCACTGAAGCTTTCTTT. Translated, it gives CASSVGNSFGTEAFF. V usage is TRBV9 and J usage is TRBJ1-1; no clear D. Trimming took 0 bases from V and 4 from J, leaving 13 bases between them. The CDR3 has 15 residues. Germline assignment: CDR1 SGDLS and CDR2 YYNGEE.

The DNA of the CDR3 is TGTGCCAGCAGTTTCGAGGGTCGCGCGATTCGAAACACCATATATTTT. Its protein is CASSFEGRAIRNTIYF. The chain employs TRBV28 and TRBJ1-3; D not resolved. Germline V gives CDR1 MDHEN, CDR2 SYDVKM. V was pared by 3 bases and J by 5 bases, with 17 bases between. This CDR3 has 16 amino acids.

The chain has TRBV7-9 and TRBJ1-4, with D perhaps TRBD1 (5 bases). The CDR3 has 14 residues. The V gene lost 6 bases and the J gene lost 4 bases, with 12 bases spanning the gap. Germline loops: CDR1 SEHNR, CDR2 FQNEAQ (reference sequence). This CDR3 is CASRQPGGNEKLFF. The CDR3 nucleotides are TGTGCCAGCAGACAACCGGGGGGTAATGAAAAACTGTTTTTT. Full variable domain (rest looked up from reference TRBV7-9 and TRBJ1-4): DTGVSQNPRHKITKRGQNVTFRCDPISEHNRLYWYRQTLGQGPEFLTYFQNEAQLEKSRLLSDRFSAERPKGSFSTLEIQRTEQGDSAMYLCASRQPGGNEKLFFGSGTQLSVL.

This clone was found a few times. The chain is built from TRBV28 and TRBJ1-1, with a weak D call TRBD1 (5 bases). Trimming removed 2 bases from V and 9 bases from J, with 13 bases in between. CDR1 and CDR2 from the germline V gene are MDHEN and SYDVKM. The CDR3 totals 13 residues. The CDR3 nucleotides are TGTGCCAGCAGTTTAGGGGGGGGGAAAAAAGCTTTCTTT. Translated, it gives CASSLGGGKKAFF.

The table lists this clone with a few counts. The rearrangement joins TRBV2 to TRBJ1-4; D ambiguous. In germline, CDR1 is SNHLY, CDR2 FYNNEI. The V gene lost 6 bases and the J gene lost 4 bases, with 9 bases spanning the gap. The length of the CDR3 is 13 residues. The CDR3 loop reads CASSRQFNEKLFF. CDR3 sequence (DNA): TGTGCCAGCAGCAGGCAGTTTAATGAAAAACTGTTTTTT.

This chain uses TRBV27 with TRBJ2-1, with 7 bases matching TRBD2. Losses at the gene ends were 5 bases for V and 7 bases for J; bases not matched to a gene: 8. Germline CDR1 reads MNHEY; CDR2 reads SMNVEV (reference sequence). The CDR3 totals 14 residues. Here the CDR3 reads CASSHRDYPNEQFF. DNA of the CDR3: TGTGCCAGCAGTCACCGGGACTACCCAAATGAGCAGTTCTTC.

A few counts support this clone. The CDR3 spells CAARDKVGEQYF. In DNA form, the CDR3 reads TGTGCCGCCCGGGACAAAGTAGGCGAGCAGTACTTC. The chain couples TRBV19 to TRBJ2-7; possibly TRBD1 for D (6 bases). V was cut by 11 bases and J by 6 bases, with 17 bases left in between. This CDR3 is built from 12 residues. Germline CDR1 and CDR2: LNHDA and SQIVND (reference sequence).

A few counts support this clone. The chain carries TRBV30 and TRBJ2-7; TRBD2 matches 7 bases. V lost 2 bases, J lost 1 base, and 2 bases stayed unmatched. This CDR3 contains 13 residues. Germline V CDR1 and CDR2: GTSNPN, SVGIG (reference sequence). The CDR3 reads CAWSRGESYEQYF. The CDR3 region has the DNA TGTGCCTGGAGTCGGGGGGAATCCTACGAGCAGTACTTC.

This clone has more than one count but fewer than ten. The sample contains more than one DNA sequence encoding this CDR3. The rearrangement links TRBV9 to TRBJ2-3; the match to TRBD2 covers 10 bases. Germline V CDR1 and CDR2: SGDLS, YYNGEE. The J segment lost 5 bases and the V segment lost 2 bases, leaving 5 bases of the junction unmatched. This CDR3 comprises 15 residues. The CDR3 protein is CASSVLAGVGDTQYF. The CDR3 nucleotides read TGTGCCAGCAGCGTGCTAGCGGGAGTAGGAGATACGCAGTATTTT.

This clone was counted only a few times. The CDR3 coding sequence is TGTGCCAGCAGCTTAGCCGGGGTGACAGATACGCAGTATTTT. It specifies CASSLAGVTDTQYF. The V gene is TRBV7-9, the J gene TRBJ2-3, with TRBD2 as a possible D gene (5 bases). The CDR3 extends over 14 amino acids. V lost 0 bases and J 3 bases, leaving 7 bases between the germline ends. Germline V gene data show CDR1 as SEHNR and CDR2 as FQNEAQ (reference sequence).

There are a few counts of this clone. The gene calls are TRBV6-6 and TRBJ1-1; 8 positions match TRBD1. This CDR3 comprises 14 residues. The junction had 6 bases not matched to a gene; V was cut back by 8 bases and J by 1 base. CDR1 is MNHNY and CDR2 is SVGAGI in the germline V gene (reference sequence). CDR3: CASVTGTGNTEAFF. For the CDR3, the DNA is TGTGCCAGCGTCACCGGGACAGGGAACACTGAAGCTTTCTTT.

This clone counts as medium-sized. DNA of the CDR3: TGTGCCAGCAGCCGAGAGCGGGACGATAACTACGAGCAGTACTTC. This translates into CASSRERDDNYEQYF. The chain joins TRBV13 to TRBJ2-7; 7 bases fit TRBD2. The germline V gene encodes CDR1 PRHDT and CDR2 FYEKMQ (reference sequence). V lost 5 bases, J lost 3 bases, and 10 bases stayed unmatched. The CDR3 loop spans 15 amino acids.